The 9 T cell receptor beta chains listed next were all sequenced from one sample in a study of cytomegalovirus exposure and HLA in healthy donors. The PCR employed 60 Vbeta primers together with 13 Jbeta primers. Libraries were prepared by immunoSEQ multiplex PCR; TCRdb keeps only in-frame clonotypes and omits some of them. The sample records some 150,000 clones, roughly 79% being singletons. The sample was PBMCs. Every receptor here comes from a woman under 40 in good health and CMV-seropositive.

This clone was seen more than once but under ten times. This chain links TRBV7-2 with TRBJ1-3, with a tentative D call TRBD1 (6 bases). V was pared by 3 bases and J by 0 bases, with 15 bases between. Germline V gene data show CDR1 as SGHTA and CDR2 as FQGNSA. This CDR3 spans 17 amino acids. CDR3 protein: CASSFTGRQASGNTIYF. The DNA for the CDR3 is TGTGCCAGCAGCTTTACAGGGCGACAGGCCTCTGGAAACACCATATATTTT. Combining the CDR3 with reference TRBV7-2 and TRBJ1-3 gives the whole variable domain GAGVSQSPSNKVTEKGKDVELRCDPISGHTALYWYRQSLGQGLEFLIYFQGNSAPDKSGLPSDRFSAERTGGSVSTLTIQRTQQEDSAVYLCASSFTGRQASGNTIYFGEGSWLTVV.

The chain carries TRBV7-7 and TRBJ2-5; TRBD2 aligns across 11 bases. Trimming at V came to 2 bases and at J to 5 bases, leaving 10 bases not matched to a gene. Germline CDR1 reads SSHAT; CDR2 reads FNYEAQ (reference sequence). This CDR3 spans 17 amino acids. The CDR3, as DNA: TGTGCCAGCAGCTTACGGCTAGCGGGAGGAGGATTGGAGACCCAGTACTTC. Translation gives CASSLRLAGGGLETQYF.

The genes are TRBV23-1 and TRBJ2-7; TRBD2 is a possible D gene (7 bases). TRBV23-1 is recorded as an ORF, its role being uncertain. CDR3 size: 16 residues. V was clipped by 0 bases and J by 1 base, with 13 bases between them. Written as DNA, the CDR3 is TGCGCCAGCAGTCAATCGAGGGAGGGGGTTTCCTACGAGCAGTACTTC. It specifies CASSQSREGVSYEQYF.

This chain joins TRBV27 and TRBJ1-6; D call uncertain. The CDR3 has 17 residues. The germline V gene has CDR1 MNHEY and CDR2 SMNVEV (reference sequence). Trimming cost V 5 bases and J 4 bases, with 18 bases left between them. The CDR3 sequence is CASSKWWAGDYNSPLHF. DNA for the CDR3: TGTGCCAGCAGTAAGTGGTGGGCAGGTGATTATAATTCACCCCTCCACTTT.

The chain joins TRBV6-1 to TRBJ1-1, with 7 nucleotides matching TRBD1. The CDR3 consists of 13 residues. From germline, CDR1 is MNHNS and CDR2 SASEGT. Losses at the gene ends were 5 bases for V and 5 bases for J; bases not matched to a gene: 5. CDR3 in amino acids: CASSQDRETEAFF. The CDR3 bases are TGTGCCAGCAGTCAAGACAGGGAGACTGAAGCTTTCTTT.

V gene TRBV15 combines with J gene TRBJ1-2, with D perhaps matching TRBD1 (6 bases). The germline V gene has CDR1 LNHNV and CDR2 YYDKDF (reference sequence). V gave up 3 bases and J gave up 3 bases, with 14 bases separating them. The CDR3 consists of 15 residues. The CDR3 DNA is TGTGCCACCAGCAGTTATGGGGGGGGCGACTATGGCTACACCTTC. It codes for CATSSYGGGDYGYTF. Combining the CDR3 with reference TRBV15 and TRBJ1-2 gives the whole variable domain DAMVIQNPRYQVTQFGKPVTLSCSQTLNHNVMYWYQQKSSQAPKLLFHYYDKDFNNEADTPDNFQSRRPNTSFCFLDIRSPGLGDTAMYLCATSSYGGGDYGYTFGSGTRLTVV.

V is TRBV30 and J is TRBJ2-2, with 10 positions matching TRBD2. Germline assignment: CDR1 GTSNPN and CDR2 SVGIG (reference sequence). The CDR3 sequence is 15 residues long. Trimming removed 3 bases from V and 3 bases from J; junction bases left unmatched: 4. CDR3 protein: CAWRRAGGYTGELFF. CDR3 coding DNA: TGTGCCTGGAGACGAGCGGGAGGGTACACCGGGGAGCTGTTTTTT.

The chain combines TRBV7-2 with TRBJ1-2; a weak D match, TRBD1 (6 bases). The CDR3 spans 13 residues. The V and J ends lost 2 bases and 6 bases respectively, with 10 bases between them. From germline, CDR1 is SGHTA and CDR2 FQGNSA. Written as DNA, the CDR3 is TGTGCCAGCAGCTTATTCACAGGGAATGGCTACACCTTC. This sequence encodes CASSLFTGNGYTF.

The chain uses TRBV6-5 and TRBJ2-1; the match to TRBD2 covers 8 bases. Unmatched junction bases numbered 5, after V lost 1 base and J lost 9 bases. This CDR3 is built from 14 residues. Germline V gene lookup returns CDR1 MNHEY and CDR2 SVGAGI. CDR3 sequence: CASSYWERESEQFF. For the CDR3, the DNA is TGTGCCAGCAGTTACTGGGAGCGGGAGAGTGAGCAGTTCTTC.